These 18 T cell receptor beta chains were sequenced from one sample in a study of T-cell memory formation after mild COVID-19. TCRdb independently ran MiXCR on the 5' RACE reads; one entry per CDR3 protein. The sample lists approximately 89,000 distinct CDR3 sequences, around a quarter occurring once. The specimen sequenced was PBMCs or a T cell subset sorted from them (not recorded which). The receptors originated from a man aged 18 to 30 who had mild COVID-19 (a few samples of this study predate the infection). Cell type and time point are not known.

This rearrangement joins TRBV4-1 to TRBJ1-2, with D maybe TRBD1 (6 bases). Looked up from germline, CDR1 is MGHRA and CDR2 is YSYEKL. The V end lost 0 bases, the J end lost 7 bases, and 12 bases lay between the germline ends. The CDR3 totals 14 residues. CDR3 nucleotides: TGCGCCAGCAGCCAAGATAGGGGGATCGCTGGCTACACCTTC. Encoded protein: CASSQDRGIAGYTF.

This chain connects TRBV6-5 to TRBJ2-5, with D uncertain. Germline V CDR1 and CDR2: MNHEY, SVGAGI. V lost 0 bases, J lost 5 bases, and 16 bases lay in between. The CDR3 covers 16 residues. CDR3 region: CASSYSEVGTGETQYF. In DNA form, the CDR3 reads TGTGCCAGCAGTTACTCAGAGGTGGGAACCGGGGAGACCCAGTACTTC.

Here the CDR3 DNA reads TGTGCCAGCAGTCCCGGCCGGACCTCGCGTTACACCGGGGAGCTGTTTTTT. This codes for CASSPGRTSRYTGELFF. The rearrangement joins TRBV7-3 to TRBJ2-2; no clear D. This CDR3 contains 17 residues. Germline CDR1 SGHTA, CDR2 FQGTGA. V was pared by 6 bases and J by 3 bases, with 20 bases between.

This clonotype was picked up a small number of times. The chain has TRBV24-1 and TRBJ1-5; D unclear. The CDR3 consists of 12 residues. Between the trimmed V and J ends, which lost 4 bases and 7 bases, there was a span of 7 bases. Germline V gives CDR1 KGHDR, CDR2 SFDVKD. CDR3 DNA sequence: TGTGCCACCAGTGAAAGCGGGCAGCCCCAGCATTTT. The encoded protein is CATSESGQPQHF.

The chain joins TRBV20-1 to TRBJ1-2; TRBD1 matches at 7 bases. CDR1 and CDR2 from the germline V gene are DFQATT and SNEGSKA (reference sequence). The J segment lost 4 bases and the V segment lost 7 bases, leaving 12 bases of the junction unmatched. This CDR3 region has 14 residues. The CDR3 bases are TGCAGTGTTAACACACAGGGGTTAGGCTATGGCTACACCTTC. Protein sequence: CSVNTQGLGYGYTF.

This clonotype was detected many times. This sequence joins TRBV3-1 and TRBJ2-1; D uncertain. The CDR3 totals 18 residues. In germline, CDR1 is LGHDT, CDR2 YNNKEL (reference sequence). V lost 0 bases and J lost 0, with 15 bases in between. For the CDR3, the DNA is TGTGCCAGCAGCCAAGATCCACTGGATCGGCTCTCCTACAATGAGCAGTTCTTC. It yields the protein CASSQDPLDRLSYNEQFF.

The rearrangement joins TRBV13 to TRBJ2-5; 7 bases match TRBD2. The CDR3 spans 18 residues. Per the germline V gene, CDR1 is PRHDT and CDR2 is FYEKMQ (reference sequence). J gave up 5 bases and V 0 bases, and 15 bases lay outside the gene matches. CDR3 coding DNA: TGTGCCAGCAGCTTAGGGACAGACAATCTAGCGGTCTGGGAGACCCAGTACTTC. As protein: CASSLGTDNLAVWETQYF.

This sequence joins TRBV7-2 and TRBJ2-2, with 8 bases aligning to TRBD1. Germline V lookup: CDR1 SGHTA, CDR2 FQGNSA. The CDR3 length is 16 residues. After removal of 0 bases from V and 3 bases from J, the junction contained 3 bases not matched to a gene. CDR3 region: CASSLARTGYTGELFF. In nucleotides, the CDR3 is TGTGCCAGCAGCTTAGCGAGGACAGGGTACACCGGGGAGCTGTTTTTT.

V is TRBV6-5 and J is TRBJ1-3; D ambiguous. V lost 1 base and J 4 bases, leaving 11 bases between the germline ends. Germline V gene lookup returns CDR1 MNHEY and CDR2 SVGAGI. The CDR3 covers 15 residues. CDR3 sequence (DNA): TGTGCCAGCAGTTACTTCAGTGGGGAAGGAAACACCATATATTTT. Protein sequence: CASSYFSGEGNTIYF.

The chain has TRBV6-2 or TRBV6-3 and TRBJ2-7; TRBD2 might be the D (6 bases). The CDR3 covers 13 residues. The germline CDR1 and CDR2 sequences are MNHEY and SVGEGT. V lost 4 bases, J lost 5 bases, and 12 bases lay in between. CDR3 protein: CASSFFRGNEQYV. CDR3 DNA: TGTGCCAGCAGTTTCTTCCGGGGGAACGAGCAGTACGTC.

This CDR3 is CASSLWGNGEQYV. In DNA form, the CDR3 reads TGTGCCAGCAGTTTATGGGGGAATGGCGAGCAGTACGTC. The V and J genes are TRBV28 and TRBJ2-7; D gene unclear. The CDR3 totals 13 residues. Trimming removed 0 bases at V and 6 bases at J, with 9 bases between. Per germline, CDR1 MDHEN and CDR2 SYDVKM.

The chain carries TRBV28 and TRBJ2-7, with 8 bases fitting TRBD1. This CDR3 has 13 residues. After removal of 6 bases from V and 5 bases from J, the junction contained 6 bases not matched to a gene. The germline V gene has CDR1 MDHEN and CDR2 SYDVKM. The CDR3 DNA is TGTGCCAGCAGCTTGACAGGGGCCGACGAGCAGTACTTC. Translation gives CASSLTGADEQYF.

This clonotype was seen a handful of times. V and J are TRBV6-6 and TRBJ1-3; no clear D. The germline CDR1 and CDR2 sequences are MNHNY and SVGAGI (reference sequence). Trimming shortened V by 6 bases and J by 6 bases, and 6 bases separated the two germline ends. This CDR3 is built from 11 residues. The CDR3 region has the DNA TGTGCCAGCAGGCGGGAAAACACCATATATTTT. Encoded protein: CASRRENTIYF.

This chain connects TRBV4-1 to TRBJ2-4, with a possible D match to TRBD2 (5 bases). The CDR3 length is 17 residues. Germline CDR1 is MGHRA and CDR2 is YSYEKL. Trimming took off 1 base at V and 0 bases at J, with 13 bases between the two ends. The CDR3 spells CASSQVVPGRAKNIQYF. In DNA, the CDR3 is TGCGCCAGCAGCCAAGTTGTACCTGGGAGAGCCAAAAACATTCAGTACTTC.

The chain has TRBV7-9 and TRBJ1-6; 7 nucleotides align to TRBD1. V was pared by 4 bases and J by 10 bases, with 7 bases of the junction left unmatched. This CDR3 comprises 14 residues. Looked up from germline, CDR1 is SEHNR and CDR2 is FQNEAQ (reference sequence). For the CDR3, the DNA is TGTGCCAGCAGCTCGCGACAGGGACGATCACCCCTCCACTTT. It yields the protein CASSSRQGRSPLHF.

This clonotype was seen a handful of times. The V gene is TRBV7-9, the J gene TRBJ2-3, with D unresolved. Germline CDR1 reads SEHNR; CDR2 reads FQNEAQ (reference sequence). The CDR3 runs to 12 residues. Trimming shortened V by 4 bases and J by 4 bases, and 6 bases separated the two germline ends. This chain's CDR3 is CASSSFPDTQYF. The DNA of the CDR3 is TGTGCCAGCAGCTCCTTCCCAGATACGCAGTATTTT.

Note on this clonotype: An end of the junction differs from the germline gene, which may be a read error. The chain has TRBV6-2 or TRBV6-3 and TRBJ2-1; possible D gene TRBD2, 6 bases. The germline V gene encodes CDR1 MNHEY and CDR2 SVGEGT. The CDR3 sequence is 11 residues long. This CDR3 is CASEDGGLLVF. CDR3 in DNA: TGTGCCAGCGAAGACGGGGGACTTTTGGTCTTC.

This clonotype was observed a single time. This chain joins TRBV7-9 and TRBJ1-5; possibly TRBD1 for D (5 bases). Trimming removed 1 base at V and 0 bases at J, with 13 bases between. The CDR3 spans 17 residues. Germline V CDR1 and CDR2: SEHNR, FQNEAQ (reference sequence). CDR3 region: CASSLGGAAYSNQPQHF. The CDR3 region has the DNA TGTGCCAGCAGCTTAGGTGGGGCGGCTTATAGCAATCAGCCCCAGCATTTT. Filled out from reference TRBV7-9 and TRBJ1-5, the complete variable domain reads DTGVSQNPRHKITKRGQNVTFRCDPISEHNRLYWYRQTLGQGPEFLTYFQNEAQLEKSRLLSDRFSAERPKGSFSTLEIQRTEQGDSAMYLCASSLGGAAYSNQPQHFGDGTRLSIL.